This entry concerns a single T cell receptor beta chain. Its cognate antigen has yet to be identified. No per-base quality is available; no much larger clone lies one base away. These data come from a study of blood T cell repertoires in COVID-19 (TCRdb year 2020). Regarding the complete study: The collaborator samples originated in the United States, Italy and Spain and spanned the acute and convalescent phases of COVID-19. A freely available public database, intended as a resource for researchers studying the immune response to SARS-CoV-2, is where the repertoires were released. The prospective study material was composed of cDNA or gDNA derived from T cells, B-cell-depleted T cells, or PBMCs. Subjects who had been exposed to COVID-19, were actively infected with it, or had recovered from it provided the deeply sampled blood TCRbeta repertoires that made up the dataset. The samples were drawn from the first 160 participants of the ongoing ImmuneRACE study and from under 1,500 subjects provided by 6 global collaborators. Where available, HLA class I and class II types were taken from metadata supplied by the sample provider and were not determined by assay-based typing. Sample metadata almost always included a de-identified subject ID, COVID-19 status, age in years and sex.

V sheds 1 base and J sheds 7 bases, leaving 16 bases between their ends. Inclusive of the bounding cysteine and phenylalanine, the CDR3 is 15 residues long. Only the CDR3 portion is preserved as DNA: 45 bases, with reading frame beginning at the first base. The germline V gene (reference sequence) sets CDR1 to LGHDT and CDR2 to YNNKEL. Overall study outcomes, separate from this receptor: Clinical and demographic metadata were provided uncurated, with the amount varying by source and participant.

The immunoSEQ Assay, a bias-controlled multiplex PCR, was used to amplify TCRbeta CDR3 regions from genomic DNA. Per the original workflow: Nucleated cell counts per sample were estimated from amplification of reference gene primers within the assay. Sequence reads were collapsed and filtered to measure the absolute abundance of every unique TCRbeta CDR3 rearrangement. For each sample, productive Simpson clonality was calculated as the square root of Simpson's diversity index across productive rearrangements. Held by TCRdb, this immuneACCESS table contains in-frame sequences only and omits some clones. Under half of the omission traces to an unresolved V gene where checked; the cause of the rest is unknown. The V and J calls and clone size were taken over from that table, and D and trimming were inferred from the DNA. In all, the sample holds over 130,000 clones, and approximately 90% of those were seen once. The ten largest clones capture 2.5% to 3% of the sample.

One collaborating source in Seattle enrolled patients during active infection and followed them longitudinally through the course of disease. Whole blood was collected in K2EDTA tubes by collaborating institutions according to the institutions' own protocols. Collaborator samples were shipped for TCRbeta analysis as frozen whole blood, isolated PBMCs, or DNA extracted from either sample type. This TCR was sampled from a human donor with COVID-19, enrolled during active disease. The donor label of this sample is uncertain. Sequenced material: peripheral blood. The sequence joins TRBV3-1 (or the pseudogene TRBV3-2) to TRBJ1-2, and perhaps TRBD1 as D gene, on 6 matching bases. The base sequence is TGTGCCAGCAGCCAAGCAGCAGGGGAGCGGAGTGGCTACACCTTC. It codes for CASSQAAGERSGYTF.